This TCR beta chain comes out of a study of shared clonotypes between healthy human individuals. The wider study: A donor's plate count was three for CD4 naive and three for CD4 memory; CD8 naive had two and CD8 memory one. Notes on the study in general: Non-shared clonotypes displayed generation probabilities falling below those of clonotypes present in all four donors. Several donors held approximately 5% of naive CD4 clonotypes in common.

Concerning this clone: What it binds is unknown.

The CDR3 totals 15 residues. Germline lookup yields CDR1 SGHNT and CDR2 YENEEA. The J segment lost 6 bases and the V segment lost 5 bases, leaving 8 bases of the junction unmatched. Sequenced by immunoSEQ multiplex PCR; TCRdb stores in-frame clones only, minus some. The sample contains 730,000 or so clones, more than 70% of which appear only once. Subsets obtained from CD4+ cells comprised CD45RA+ naive and CD45RA-negative memory cells. This TCR came from a young woman in good health. The genes are TRBV11-3 and TRBJ2-3, with 10 nucleotides matching TRBD2. Source material: memory CD4+ T cells sorted from blood. Subset in this sample: CD45RA-negative fraction. The CDR3 bases are TGTGCCAGCAGCCCCGGTCTAGCGGGAGTGGATACGCAGTATTTT. It yields the protein CASSPGLAGVDTQYF.